The rows below give T cell receptor beta chains drawn from one sample of a study of type 1 and type 2 diabetes patients. TCRdb ran MiXCR on the multiplex PCR reads and lists one entry per CDR3 protein. The table has a few hundred thousand distinct CDR3 sequences, approximately 45% seen once; the top ten hold roughly 13%. The specimen was peripheral blood mononuclear cells (PBMCs). Receptors were obtained from a man aged 18-30 years with type 2 diabetes. The CDR3 runs from the conserved cysteine through the conserved F or W. The D gene is left open where the match is weak. Expanded clones get a size class; other rows say once, few or many, or leave the size out.

abundance,j_gene,v_gene,d_gene,CDR3aa,CDR3nt
few,TRBJ2-2,TRBV12-3/TRBV12-4,-,CASSVDHGELFF,TGTGCCAGCAGCGTAGATCACGGGGAGCTGTTTTTT
-,TRBJ1-6,TRBV20-1,-,CSASRTVVGSPLHF,TGCAGTGCTAGCCGGACAGTAGTAGGTTCACCCCTCCACTTT
-,TRBJ1-2,TRBV12-3/TRBV12-4,-,CASSLSGVGYTF,TGTGCCAGCAGTTTAAGCGGCGTAGGCTACACCTTC
few,TRBJ2-3,TRBV14,TRBD2,CASRGGRADTQYF,TGTGCCAGCCGCGGGGGGCGGGCAGATACGCAGTACTTT
-,TRBJ2-7,TRBV20-1,-,CSASTFENSCEQYF,TGCAGTGCCTCCACGTTCGAGAATTCCTGCGAGCAGTACTTC
-,TRBJ2-1,TRBV30,TRBD2,CAWSGLAHNEQFF,TGTGCCTGGAGTGGACTAGCCCACAATGAGCAGTTCTTC
-,TRBJ2-3,TRBV12-3/TRBV12-4,-,CASGLGGTDTQYF,TGTGCCAGCGGTCTTGGGGGCACAGATACGCAGTATTTT
few,TRBJ1-2,TRBV12-3/TRBV12-4,-,CASSQDGWGNGYTF,TGTGCCAGCAGCCAAGATGGGTGGGGGAATGGCTACACCTTC
once,TRBJ1-1,TRBV7-9,-,CASSLAPASEAFF,TGTGCCAGCAGCTTAGCCCCGGCCTCTGAAGCTTTCTTT
-,TRBJ1-2,TRBV4-3,-,CASSQGYGTGDNYGYTF,TGCGCCAGCAGCCAGGGTTACGGGACGGGAGATAACTATGGCTACACCTTC
-,TRBJ2-3,TRBV19,-,CASTADRFTDTQYF,TGTGCCAGTACCGCTGACAGATTTACAGATACGCAGTATTTT
few,TRBJ2-7,TRBV6-5,TRBD2,CASSHRGLADEQYF,TGTGCCAGCAGTCACAGGGGACTAGCGGACGAGCAGTACTTC
-,TRBJ2-1,TRBV7-2,-,CASSLVSRGGDNEQFF,TGTGCCAGCAGCTTAGTCTCCCGAGGGGGGGACAATGAGCAGTTCTTC
-,TRBJ1-2,TRBV2,-,CASSEEGWTSGGYTF,TGTGCCAGCAGTGAAGAAGGTTGGACATCAGGAGGCTACACCTTC
few,TRBJ1-2,TRBV6-6,-,CASSWWDGYTF,TGTGCCAGCAGTTGGTGGGATGGCTACACCTTC
-,TRBJ2-5,TRBV7-6,TRBD1,CASSTGVEETQYF,TGTGCCAGCAGCACAGGGGTTGAAGAGACCCAGTACTTC
-,TRBJ1-1,TRBV15,-,CASSVVTGNRETNTEAFF,TGTGCCAGCAGCGTAGTCACGGGAAACAGGGAGACGAACACTGAAGCTTTCTTT
-,TRBJ1-2,TRBV12-3/TRBV12-4,TRBD1,CASSLAGGTGGKGGYTF,TGTGCCAGCAGTTTAGCGGGCGGGACAGGGGGGAAGGGTGGCTACACCTTC
-,TRBJ2-7,TRBV5-1,TRBD2,CASSTSLAGEQYF,TGCGCCAGCAGCACGAGCCTAGCGGGCGAGCAGTACTTC
-,TRBJ2-1,TRBV3-1,TRBD2,CASSQRSGTSPNEQFF,TGTGCCAGCAGCCAAAGGTCCGGGACTAGCCCCAATGAGCAGTTCTTC
-,TRBJ2-6,TRBV6-1,-,CASSEAGTSGANVLTF,TGTGCCAGCAGTGAAGCGGGGACGTCTGGGGCCAACGTCCTGACTTTC
once,TRBJ2-7,TRBV29-1,-,CSATDSNYEQYF,TGCAGCGCGACGGACAGTAACTACGAGCAGTACTTC
-,TRBJ1-5,TRBV6-5,-,CASSVEGYQPQHF,TGTGCCAGCAGTGTGGAAGGGTATCAGCCCCAGCATTTT
few,TRBJ1-5,TRBV9,-,CASSVSSEFNQPQHF,TGTGCCAGCAGCGTATCTTCAGAGTTCAATCAGCCCCAGCATTTT
-,TRBJ2-7,TRBV2,TRBD2,CASSVTSGPYEQYF,TGTGCCAGCAGTGTGACTAGCGGACCCTACGAGCAGTACTTC
few,TRBJ1-1,TRBV2,-,CASSGDSRRSSTEAFF,TGTGCCAGCAGTGGCGACAGCCGGAGGTCGAGCACTGAAGCTTTCTTT
few,TRBJ2-7,TRBV20-1,TRBD1,CSALQGAYEQYF,TGCAGTGCCCTACAGGGGGCCTACGAGCAGTACTTC
few,TRBJ2-2,TRBV7-3,TRBD2,CASSLTALLAGGTGELFF,TGTGCCAGCAGCTTAACGGCCCTACTAGCGGGAGGCACCGGGGAGCTGTTTTTT
-,TRBJ2-2,TRBV25-1,-,CASRGSYTGELFF,TGTGCCAGCAGGGGGAGTTACACCGGGGAGCTGTTTTTT
-,TRBJ1-5,TRBV20-1,-,CSGSQALQPQHF,TGCAGTGGGTCCCAGGCCCTTCAGCCCCAGCATTTT